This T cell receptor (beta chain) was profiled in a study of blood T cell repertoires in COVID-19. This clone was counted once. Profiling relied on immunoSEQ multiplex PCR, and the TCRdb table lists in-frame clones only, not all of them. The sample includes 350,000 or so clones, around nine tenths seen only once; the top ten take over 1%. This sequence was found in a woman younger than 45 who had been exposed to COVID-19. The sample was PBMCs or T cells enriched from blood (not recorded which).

Written as DNA, the CDR3 is TGTGCCAGCAATAGGGACAGGGGGACCGGAAACACCATATATTTT. Protein sequence: CASNRDRGTGNTIYF. The chain couples TRBV6-5 to TRBJ1-3; 11 nucleotides agree with TRBD1. With 7 bases clipped from V and 4 bases from J, the junction kept 6 bases outside the gene matches. This CDR3 is built from 15 residues. CDR1 is MNHEY, CDR2 SVGAGI, per germline.